The TCR beta chain under discussion was sequenced for a study of T cells after yellow fever vaccination. This clonotype has just a few counts. TCRdb used MiXCR to reprocess the 5' RACE reads, holding one entry per CDR3 protein. This table has about 360,000 distinct CDR3 sequences, 6.2% appearing once. Here the sequenced sample was PBMCs, taken 5 days after the yellow fever booster vaccination. The clonotype originates from a man younger than 40 who received the YFV17D yellow fever vaccine.

The CDR3 bases are TGTGCCAGCAGGGATGGACTAGCGGGAGGCCCAACCGAGGATACGCAGTATTTT. This translates into CASRDGLAGGPTEDTQYF. The chain employs TRBV2 and TRBJ2-3, with 14 positions matching TRBD2. The CDR3 sequence is 18 residues long. Germline trimming cut 6 bases from V and 6 bases from J; bases unmatched to any gene: 14. Germline V gene lookup returns CDR1 SNHLY and CDR2 FYNNEI. Together with reference TRBV2 and TRBJ2-3, the CDR3 gives the full variable domain: EPEVTQTPSHQVTQMGQEVILRCVPISNHLYFYWYRQILGQKVEFLVSFYNNEISEKSEIFDDQFSVERPDGSNFTLKIRSTKLEDSAMYFCASRDGLAGGPTEDTQYFGPGTRLTVL.